This T cell receptor beta chain was found in a study of CD8 T cells in ankylosing spondylitis. Regarding the study as a whole: A motif in TCR beta, a set of roughly eight highly homologous variants, appeared characteristic of ankylosing spondylitis blood.

V was cut by 4 bases and J by 7 bases, with 11 bases left in between. Germline loops: CDR1 SGDLS, CDR2 YYNGEE. This CDR3 comprises 13 residues. Regarding this clonotype: Its antigen is as yet unknown.

As the method for making TCR beta libraries, quantitative 5'-RACE with molecular barcodes was used. A single record per CDR3 protein comes from TCRdb applying MiXCR to the 5' RACE reads. The sample carries 310,000 or so distinct CDR3 sequences, around 20% recorded once. The rearrangement links TRBV9 to TRBJ2-2; D is possibly TRBD1 or TRBD2 (5 bases each). The receptor's source is a male donor with ankylosing spondylitis or in good health (not recorded which). The material sequenced was blood, either unsorted or a sorted T cell fraction (not recorded which). This CDR3 is CASSPRDGGELFF. CDR3 in DNA: TGTGCCAGCAGCCCTCGGGACGGCGGGGAGCTGTTTTTT.